The 18 T cell receptor beta chains given below trace back to one sample, sequenced in a study of OX40 agonist ivuxolimab in advanced cancers. Data came from immunoSEQ multiplex PCR; TCRdb stores just in-frame clones and leaves some out. The sample contains about 61,000 clones, more than 85% of which appear only once. Source: CD4+ or CD8+ T cells sorted from blood, taken in a trial of the OX40 agonist ivuxolimab. The origin of the receptors is an adult with an advanced solid tumor such as melanoma, head and neck, liver or kidney cancer.

The chain combines TRBV11-2 with TRBJ2-7, with 8 bases fitting TRBD2. The CDR3 extends over 14 amino acids. Germline-derived CDR1 and CDR2 are SGHAT and FQNNGV. The V gene end was trimmed by 1 base and the J gene end by 6 bases; junction bases not matched to a gene: 5. The CDR3 spells CASSLVGGAPEQYF. CDR3 DNA sequence: TGTGCCAGCAGCTTAGTCGGGGGGGCCCCCGAGCAGTACTTC.

The chain uses TRBV18 and TRBJ1-1; D possibly corresponds to TRBD1 (5 bases). The CDR3 runs 15 residues. Per the germline V gene, CDR1 is KGHSH and CDR2 is LQKENI. The V and J ends lost 4 bases and 0 bases respectively, with 12 bases between them. CDR3 nucleotides: TGTGCCAGCTCACGAGGGGCCGGGGTGAACACTGAAGCTTTCTTT. As protein: CASSRGAGVNTEAFF.

This rearrangement joins TRBV6-1 to TRBJ1-6, with 10 nucleotides matching TRBD1. J lost 3 bases, V lost 2 bases, and 4 bases had no gene match. Germline V gene data show CDR1 as MNHNS and CDR2 as SASEGT. The CDR3 spans 17 residues. Here the CDR3 reads CASSERDRGHYNSPLHF. In DNA, the CDR3 is TGTGCCAGCAGTGAAAGGGACAGGGGCCACTATAATTCACCCCTCCACTTT.

This clone has only one observation. This chain uses TRBV18 with TRBJ1-4; D unclear. V was clipped by 1 base and J by 8 bases, with 11 bases between them. The V gene's germline CDR1 is KGHSH and CDR2 LQKENI. This CDR3 has 14 amino acids. The CDR3 loop reads CASSPLPTGEKLFF. CDR3 nucleotides: TGTGCCAGCTCACCACTGCCCACGGGGGAAAAACTGTTTTTT. Together with reference TRBV18 and TRBJ1-4, the CDR3 gives the full variable domain: NAGVMQNPRHLVRRRGQEARLRCSPMKGHSHVYWYRQLPEEGLKFMVYLQKENIIDESGMPKERFSAEFPKEGPSILRIQQVVRGDSAAYFCASSPLPTGEKLFFGSGTQLSVL.

This chain connects TRBV19 to TRBJ2-5; no reliable D call. Between the trimmed V and J ends, which lost 5 bases and 1 base, there was a span of 8 bases. Germline V gives CDR1 LNHDA, CDR2 SQIVND (reference sequence). The CDR3 runs to 13 residues. This CDR3 is CASSDHGQETQYF. The CDR3 nucleotides read TGTGCCAGTAGTGACCACGGCCAAGAGACCCAGTACTTC.

This chain connects TRBV5-1 to TRBJ1-6; 7 bases match TRBD1. V lost 0 bases, J lost 8 bases, and 5 bases stayed unmatched. This CDR3 contains 15 residues. The germline CDR1 and CDR2 sequences are SGHRS and YFSETQ. The CDR3 sequence is CASSLALQGYSPLHF. CDR3 DNA: TGCGCCAGCAGCTTGGCCTTACAGGGGTATTCACCCCTCCACTTT.

The CDR3 DNA reads TGTGCCAGCAGCTTAGCAAGGGTCCGTAGCAATCAGCCCCAGCATTTT. Protein sequence: CASSLARVRSNQPQHF. The gene calls are TRBV7-8 and TRBJ1-5; D is unresolved. Looked up from germline, CDR1 is SGHVS and CDR2 is FQNEAQ. This CDR3 comprises 16 residues. Trimming stripped 0 bases from V and 0 bases from J, with 9 bases between.

The DNA of the CDR3 is TGTGCCAGCAGTGAATTGGGAGGTATCTTGACAGATACGCAGTATTTT. This gives the protein CASSELGGILTDTQYF. The chain carries TRBV6-1 and TRBJ2-3; a weak D match, TRBD2 (6 bases). This CDR3 region has 16 residues. V gave up 2 bases and J gave up 3 bases, with 15 bases separating them. In germline, CDR1 is MNHNS, CDR2 SASEGT.

This rearrangement joins TRBV10-2 to TRBJ1-2; TRBD1 is a possible D gene (5 bases). V was shortened by 5 bases and J by 6 bases, with 13 bases between the two germline ends. Germline V CDR1 and CDR2: WSHSY, SAAADI. CDR3 size: 13 residues. CDR3 coding DNA: TGCGCCAGCAGTCCCGTACAGGCTCATGGCTACACCTTC. Translation gives CASSPVQAHGYTF.

By its share, this clone is medium-sized (0.01 to 0.1%). The V and J genes are TRBV7-7 and TRBJ2-5; TRBD2 matches at 8 bases. There are 15 residues in the CDR3. Germline-derived CDR1 and CDR2 are SSHAT and FNYEAQ (reference sequence). The V and J ends lost 3 bases and 5 bases, in that order; junction bases with no gene match: 8. The CDR3 sequence is CASSFNSGEMETQYF. DNA of the CDR3: TGTGCCAGCAGCTTTAATAGCGGGGAAATGGAGACCCAGTACTTC.

The chain is built from TRBV6-1 and TRBJ2-5; D gene ambiguous. The J call may be wrong; the DNA end is better matched by TRBJ2-7. CDR1 is MNHNS, CDR2 SASEGT, per germline. The CDR3 contains 13 residues. This chain's CDR3 is CASSEAQRYEQYF. DNA of the CDR3: TGTGCCAGCAGTGAAGCACAAAGGTACGAGCAGTACTTC.

The chain recombines TRBV6-5 with TRBJ2-7; D uncertain. Trimming removed 6 bases at V and 2 bases at J, with 14 bases between. Germline V CDR1 and CDR2: MNHEY, SVGAGI. The CDR3 has 14 residues. The CDR3 sequence is CASREGRSPYEQYF. The CDR3 DNA sequence: TGTGCCAGCAGGGAAGGGCGGTCTCCCTACGAGCAGTACTTC.

This chain joins TRBV18 and TRBJ1-1; TRBD1 matches at 8 bases. CDR1 KGHSH and CDR2 LQKENI come from the germline V gene. J gave up 3 bases and V 3 bases, and 6 bases lay outside the gene matches. The CDR3 is made up of 15 amino acids. CDR3 region: CASSPYRGSDTEAFF. CDR3 in DNA: TGTGCCAGCTCACCGTACAGGGGGAGTGACACTGAAGCTTTCTTT. Together with reference TRBV18 and TRBJ1-1, the CDR3 gives the full variable domain: NAGVMQNPRHLVRRRGQEARLRCSPMKGHSHVYWYRQLPEEGLKFMVYLQKENIIDESGMPKERFSAEFPKEGPSILRIQQVVRGDSAAYFCASSPYRGSDTEAFFGQGTRLTVV.

The V call is TRBV5-1, the J call TRBJ1-2; 9 bases match TRBD1. The CDR3 has 15 residues. V trimming: 4 bases; J trimming: 5 bases; junction bases outside the gene matches: 9. Germline V gene sequence: CDR1 SGHRS, CDR2 YFSETQ. For the CDR3, the DNA is TGCGCCAGCAGCCTCCTACAGGGGGCGCGGTATGGCTACACCTTC. Protein product: CASSLLQGARYGYTF.

The rearrangement links TRBV7-2 to TRBJ1-3; perhaps TRBD1 as D (6 bases). V lost 4 bases to trimming and J lost 4 bases, with 14 bases between them. CDR1 and CDR2 from the germline V gene are SGHTA and FQGNSA. This CDR3 spans 15 amino acids. The CDR3 nucleotides are TGTGCCAGCAGCTATGCACAGGGTTGGGGAAACACCATATATTTT. Its translation: CASSYAQGWGNTIYF. Full variable domain (missing parts from reference TRBV7-2 and TRBJ1-3): GAGVSQSPSNKVTEKGKDVELRCDPISGHTALYWYRQSLGQGLEFLIYFQGNSAPDKSGLPSDRFSAERTGGSVSTLTIQRTQQEDSAVYLCASSYAQGWGNTIYFGEGSWLTVV.

V gene TRBV5-1 combines with J gene TRBJ2-3; D is undetermined. From germline, CDR1 is SGHRS and CDR2 YFSETQ. The CDR3 has 13 amino acids. V shed 0 bases and J shed 1 base, with 3 bases lying between them. The CDR3 protein is CASSLAGTDTQYF. The DNA for the CDR3 is TGCGCCAGCAGCTTGGCCGGCACAGATACGCAGTATTTT.

The chain combines TRBV7-9 with TRBJ1-1; 9 bases are a match to TRBD1. V gave up 1 base and J gave up 6 bases; unmatched junction bases: 6. Germline CDR1 is SEHNR and CDR2 is FQNEAQ (reference sequence). This CDR3 has 15 residues. As DNA, the CDR3 is TGTGCCAGCAGCTTAGGGGACAGGGCGTCCGCTGAAGCTTTCTTT. It is translated as CASSLGDRASAEAFF.

CDR3 coding DNA: TGTGCCAGCAGTCCTGGACGGGCGAACACTGAAGCTTTCTTT. Translating it yields CASSPGRANTEAFF. The V call is TRBV5-6, the J call TRBJ1-1; D call uncertain. This CDR3 comprises 14 residues. Looked up from germline, CDR1 is SGHDT and CDR2 is YYEEEE. Trimming cost V 5 bases and J 1 base, with 12 bases left between them.